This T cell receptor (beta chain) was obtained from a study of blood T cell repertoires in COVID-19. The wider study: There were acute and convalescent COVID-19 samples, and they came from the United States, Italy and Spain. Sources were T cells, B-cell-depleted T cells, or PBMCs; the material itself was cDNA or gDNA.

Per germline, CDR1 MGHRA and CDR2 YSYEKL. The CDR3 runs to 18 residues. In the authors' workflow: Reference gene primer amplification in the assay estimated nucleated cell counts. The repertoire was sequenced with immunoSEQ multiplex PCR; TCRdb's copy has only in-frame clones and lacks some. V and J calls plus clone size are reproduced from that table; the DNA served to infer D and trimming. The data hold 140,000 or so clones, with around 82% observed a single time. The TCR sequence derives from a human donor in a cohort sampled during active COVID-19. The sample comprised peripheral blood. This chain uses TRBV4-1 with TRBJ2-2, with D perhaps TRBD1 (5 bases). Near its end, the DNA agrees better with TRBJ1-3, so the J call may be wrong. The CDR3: CASRKSRAFLTSGNTIYF. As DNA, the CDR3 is TGCGCCAGCAGGAAAAGCAGGGCCTTTCTTACCTCTGGAAACACCATATATTTT.